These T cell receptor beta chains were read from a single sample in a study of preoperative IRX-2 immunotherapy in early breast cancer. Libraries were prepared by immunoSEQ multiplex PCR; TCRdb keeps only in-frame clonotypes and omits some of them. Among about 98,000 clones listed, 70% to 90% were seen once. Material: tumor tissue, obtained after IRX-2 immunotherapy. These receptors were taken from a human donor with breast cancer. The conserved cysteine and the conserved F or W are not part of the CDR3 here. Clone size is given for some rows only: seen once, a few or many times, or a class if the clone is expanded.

CDR3: ASSFSTGNTEAF; V: TRBV19; size: NA
CDR3: ASSPDGSGYGYT; V: TRBV7-1; size: NA
CDR3: AIRDRGDSPLH; V: TRBV9; size: NA
CDR3: ASSEGAGSYEQY; V: TRBV6-1; size: NA
CDR3: ASSDLAGESPETQY; V: TRBV6-8; size: NA
CDR3: ASSPLGSQQGGYT; V: TRBV18; size: once
CDR3: ATSRETNSNQPQH; V: TRBV15; size: NA
CDR3: ASSSPLPGSRGTDTQY; V: TRBV19; size: NA
CDR3: ASNPTGSNQPQH; V: TRBV19; size: NA
CDR3: ASSPRPYRTSGDTQY; V: TRBV28; size: NA
CDR3: ASSLAGRGNEQF; V: TRBV5-1; size: NA
CDR3: ASSSQQMNTEAF; V: TRBV5-1; size: NA
CDR3: ASREQSNQPQH; V: TRBV19; size: NA
CDR3: SVEEAGNTIY; V: TRBV29-1; size: NA
CDR3: ASSQNWDFQETQY; V: TRBV23-1; size: NA
CDR3: SAHLGTGELF; V: TRBV29-1; size: NA
CDR3: AISESGRVPEKLF; V: TRBV10-3; size: NA
CDR3: AITGGDPDTQY; V: TRBV6-8; size: NA
CDR3: ASSLGPQAMNTEAF; V: TRBV11-3; size: few
CDR3: ASSLFKGWDNEQF; V: TRBV28; size: NA
CDR3: ASVSEGMETQY; V: TRBV7-1; size: NA
CDR3: ASSVYKNTGELF; V: TRBV19; size: NA
CDR3: ASSPTGSVMGEKLF; V: TRBV7-1; size: NA
CDR3: ASSLGHGAGANVLT; V: TRBV5-1; size: NA
CDR3: ASSFLAGIANTGELF; V: TRBV5-1; size: NA
CDR3: ASSPEQSSGANVLT; V: TRBV6-8; size: NA
CDR3: ASSFWTSEETQY; V: TRBV5-1; size: once
CDR3: AWSDRRLTGNTIY; V: TRBV30; size: NA
CDR3: ASSKGPGQASEQF; V: TRBV6-8; size: few
CDR3: ASSFKELSGGYT; V: TRBV19; size: NA
CDR3: ASSFSYNSPLH; V: TRBV14; size: NA
CDR3: ATSSWATTDEAF; V: TRBV15; size: NA
CDR3: ASSPEGTGGNFEQY; V: TRBV18; size: NA
CDR3: ASSMARGGTEAF; V: TRBV19; size: NA
CDR3: ASSDARGSGLGYT; V: TRBV14; size: NA
CDR3: ASSRVGQNYGYT; V: TRBV6-8; size: NA
CDR3: ASSLSVLLAGYNEQF; V: TRBV7-4; size: NA
CDR3: ASSIDLRQGATEAF; V: TRBV19; size: once
CDR3: ATSRDRAVGYGYT; V: TRBV15; size: NA
CDR3: ASSLGSGGVTDTQY; V: TRBV28; size: NA
CDR3: ASSPVTGSTGNTIY; V: TRBV28; size: NA
CDR3: ASSDPGTVTDTQY; V: TRBV6-8; size: NA
CDR3: ASRFQGTEAF; V: TRBV19; size: once
CDR3: ASSLHAGRRLYGYT; V: TRBV7-5; size: NA
CDR3: ASSSFYREANEKLF; V: TRBV11-3; size: NA
CDR3: ASSLEVRGSSYNEQF; V: TRBV11-3; size: once
CDR3: ASSQTGTTTYEQY; V: TRBV5-1; size: NA
CDR3: ASSQGSVNSNQPQH; V: TRBV7-8; size: NA
CDR3: ARRAQDFRGLRNQPQH; V: TRBV28; size: NA
CDR3: ASSPNRAGANEKLF; V: TRBV18; size: NA
CDR3: AWSGGTGGDYGYT; V: TRBV30; size: NA
CDR3: SVRGGAAYEQY; V: TRBV29-1; size: NA
CDR3: ASSQRDSANEKLF; V: TRBV11-3; size: NA
CDR3: ASSLLLADTGELF; V: TRBV11-1; size: NA
CDR3: ASSYALRGGNNEQF; V: TRBV6-8; size: NA